The 19 T cell receptor beta chains below all came from one sample that was sequenced in a study of T cell responses to AZD1222 COVID-19 vaccine. Using immunoSEQ multiplex PCR, the repertoire was profiled, and TCRdb retains in-frame clones only, with some absent. The table includes under 150,000 clones, around 93% detected once. Sequences were derived from peripheral blood, sampled on day 0 of AZD1222 vaccination. These receptors all stem from an adult in good health.

The chain combines TRBV11-2 with TRBJ2-7; D remains unclear. From germline, CDR1 is SGHAT and CDR2 FQNNGV. CDR3 size: 14 residues. Trimming left V 1 base short and J 4 bases short, with 11 bases between. CDR3: CASSLAPTTYEQYF. The CDR3 bases are TGTGCCAGCAGCTTAGCGCCAACTACGTACGAGCAGTACTTC. The full variable domain, completed using reference TRBV11-2 and TRBJ2-7, is EAGVAQSPRYKIIEKRQSVAFWCNPISGHATLYWYQQILGQGPKLLIQFQNNGVVDDSQLPKDRFSAERLKGVDSTLKIQPAKLEDSAVYLCASSLAPTTYEQYFGPGTRLTVT.

The chain employs TRBV27 and TRBJ2-7; a possible D gene is TRBD2 (6 bases). CDR3 size: 13 residues. Trimming took off 5 bases at V and 3 bases at J, with 11 bases between the two ends. Germline V CDR1 and CDR2: MNHEY, SMNVEV (reference sequence). The CDR3 sequence is CASSGRGFYEQYF. The CDR3 nucleotides read TGTGCCAGCAGTGGACGGGGGTTCTACGAGCAGTACTTC.

V is TRBV7-2 and J is TRBJ1-1; 7 bases are shared with TRBD1. The V and J ends lost 1 base and 4 bases, in that order; junction bases with no gene match: 6. CDR3 length: 15 residues. The germline V gene has CDR1 SGHTA and CDR2 FQGNSA. The DNA of the CDR3 is TGTGCCAGCAGCTTAGTAGGGGGCGGCGGCACTGAAGCTTTCTTT. Encoded protein: CASSLVGGGGTEAFF.

The chain combines TRBV7-9 with TRBJ1-1, with D maybe TRBD1 (5 bases). From germline, CDR1 is SEHNR and CDR2 FQNEAQ (reference sequence). Trimming shortened V by 3 bases and J by 2 bases, and 7 bases separated the two germline ends. CDR3 size: 13 residues. The CDR3 loop reads CASSFQGNTEAFF. The CDR3 coding sequence is TGTGCCAGCAGCTTTCAGGGTAACACTGAAGCTTTCTTT.

This chain connects TRBV10-3 to TRBJ1-2; D may be TRBD1 (6 bases). There are 14 residues in the CDR3. V was shortened by 2 bases and J by 8 bases, with 15 bases between the two germline ends. Germline lookup yields CDR1 ENHRY and CDR2 SYGVKD. The CDR3 region has the DNA TGTGCCATCAGTGAGATGACAGGCGGAGGCGGCTACACCTTC. Translating it yields CAISEMTGGGGYTF.

This chain connects TRBV5-4 to TRBJ1-2, with TRBD1 matching over 7 bases. The CDR3 is 12 amino acids. Germline CDR1 reads SGHNT; CDR2 reads YYREEE (reference sequence). J lost 8 bases, V lost 4 bases, and 5 bases had no gene match. The CDR3 DNA is TGTGCCAGCAGCCTTACAGGGGTCGGCTACACCTTC. Its protein product is CASSLTGVGYTF.

The V gene is TRBV28, the J gene TRBJ1-5; D is ambiguous. This CDR3 spans 14 amino acids. Trimming cost V 6 bases and J 2 bases, with 11 bases left between them. The V gene's germline CDR1 is MDHEN and CDR2 SYDVKM. The CDR3 bases are TGTGCCAGCAGGATTTGGGAGGGCAATCAGCCCCAGCATTTT. It yields the protein CASRIWEGNQPQHF.

This clone occurred once. This chain uses TRBV28 with TRBJ2-7, with D perhaps TRBD1 or TRBD2 (6 bases each). Germline V gives CDR1 MDHEN, CDR2 SYDVKM. V lost 2 bases and J 5 bases, leaving 13 bases between the germline ends. The CDR3 contains 14 residues. CDR3 region: CASSLPGAQHEQYF. The CDR3 DNA follows: TGTGCCAGCAGTTTACCGGGGGCGCAGCACGAGCAGTACTTC.

A single count supports this clone. The chain recombines TRBV10-3 with TRBJ2-2; tentative D call: TRBD2 (6 bases). CDR1 and CDR2 (germline): ENHRY, SYGVKD. V was trimmed by 8 bases and J by 5 bases, leaving 12 bases between them. The CDR3 is 13 amino acids. The CDR3 region is CAIRDGGTGELFF. DNA of the CDR3: TGTGCCATCCGGGACGGGGGAACCGGGGAGCTGTTTTTT.

The V gene is TRBV5-1, the J gene TRBJ1-2, with D hard to call. Germline CDR1 SGHRS, CDR2 YFSETQ. This CDR3 region has 12 residues. Trimming removed 2 bases at V and 8 bases at J, with 10 bases between. The CDR3 DNA sequence: TGCGCCAGCAGCTTCGGGCAAGGAGGCTACACCTTC. The encoded protein is CASSFGQGGYTF.

The J gene is TRBJ2-7, the V gene TRBV20-1, with a weak D call TRBD2 (6 bases). The germline V gene has CDR1 DFQATT and CDR2 SNEGSKA (reference sequence). V was cut by 1 base and J by 6 bases, with 7 bases left in between. The CDR3 is 11 residues long. The CDR3 is CSARASAEQYF. CDR3 bases: TGCAGTGCTAGAGCTAGCGCCGAGCAGTACTTC.

This chain links TRBV6-2 or TRBV6-3 with TRBJ2-6; D unresolved. This CDR3 spans 15 amino acids. The V and J ends lost 0 bases and 3 bases respectively, with 6 bases between them. Germline CDR1 is MNHEY and CDR2 is SVGEGT. The CDR3 protein is CASSYSIGGANVLTF. CDR3 bases: TGTGCCAGCAGTTACTCGATTGGTGGGGCCAACGTCCTGACTTTC.

The chain couples TRBV7-3 to TRBJ2-3; D remains ambiguous. The CDR3 sequence is 13 residues long. The ends were cut back, 0 bases at V and 2 bases at J, with 3 bases in the middle. The germline gives CDR1 SGHTA, CDR2 FQGTGA. The CDR3 here is CASSLTPTDTQYF. The CDR3 DNA reads TGTGCCAGCAGCTTAACGCCCACAGATACGCAGTATTTT.

In DNA, the CDR3 is TGTGCCAGCAGTTACACGGACATCCAAGAGACCCAGTACTTC. Protein sequence: CASSYTDIQETQYF. The chain employs TRBV6-2 or TRBV6-3 and TRBJ2-5; tentatively, D is TRBD1 (5 bases). Trimming shortened V by 2 bases and J by 1 base, and 8 bases separated the two germline ends. Germline V lookup: CDR1 MNHEY, CDR2 SVGEGT. The CDR3 spans 14 residues.

This chain uses TRBV6-5 with TRBJ2-2; TRBD2 matches 14 bases. Germline V gene lookup returns CDR1 MNHEY and CDR2 SVGAGI. CDR3 length equals 15 residues. Unmatched junction bases numbered 4, after V lost 7 bases and J lost 6 bases. CDR3 nucleotide sequence: TGTGCCAGCATACGACTAGCGGGAGGGCCCGGGGAGCTGTTTTTT. Protein product: CASIRLAGGPGELFF.

The chain carries TRBV1 and TRBJ1-5. TRBV1 is flagged as a pseudogene. The CDR3 consists of 17 residues. In DNA form, the CDR3 reads TGCACCAGCAGCCTCAACAATCGGTCCCGCGGTCTACGGCCCCAGCATTTT. Protein sequence: CTSSLNNRSRGLRPQHF.

The chain recombines TRBV3-1 (or the pseudogene TRBV3-2) with TRBJ2-7; the D gene is possibly TRBD1 (7 bases). Germline V gene lookup returns CDR1 LGHDT and CDR2 YNNKEL (reference sequence). V was cut by 4 bases and J by 6 bases, with 22 bases left in between. CDR3 size: 16 residues. The CDR3 DNA reads as TGTGCCAGCAGCCTCTTGGAGGGACAGTGGGCTTCCGAGCAGTACTTC. This sequence encodes CASSLLEGQWASEQYF.

The rearrangement uses TRBV14 and TRBJ2-1; maybe TRBD1 (6 bases). Looked up from germline, CDR1 is SGHDN and CDR2 is FVKESK. Trimming took 1 base from V and 1 from J, leaving 11 bases between them. The CDR3 is 16 residues long. Written as DNA, the CDR3 is TGTGCCAGCAGCCAAGGAGGGGGTAGGTCCTACAATGAGCAGTTCTTC. Translating it yields CASSQGGGRSYNEQFF.

The chain employs TRBV3-1 (or the pseudogene TRBV3-2) and TRBJ2-3, with a possible D match to TRBD2 (5 bases). CDR3 size: 14 residues. V was cut by 3 bases and J by 1 base, with 8 bases left in between. Germline V gene lookup returns CDR1 LGHDT and CDR2 YNNKEL (reference sequence). DNA for the CDR3: TGTGCCAGCAGCCAGGGAGACGGCACAGATACGCAGTATTTT. It codes for CASSQGDGTDTQYF.